Listed below are T cell receptor beta chains from one sample, sequenced in a study. One entry per CDR3 protein results from TCRdb running MiXCR on the RT-PCR reads. The sample records around 700,000 distinct CDR3 sequences, over 12% being singletons. Sequencing input: memory CD4+ T cells from blood. The receptors here all came from a female donor in good health, serving as a healthy control. CDR3s include the opening cysteine and the closing phenylalanine or tryptophan. D genes are given only for firm matches. Size is stated for part of the rows, as once, few or many counts, or as a class when the clone is expanded.

J: TRBJ2-3; V: TRBV28; D: TRBD2; size: few; DNA: TGTGCCAGCAGCCCCAATGGACTAGCGGGAGGCACAGATACGCAGTATTTT; CDR3: CASSPNGLAGGTDTQYF
J: TRBJ1-6; V: TRBV27; D: TRBD1; size: few; DNA: TGTGCCAGCAGTGGATGGGGGGACAGGGGTGGTAATTCACCCCTCCACTTT; CDR3: CASSGWGDRGGNSPLHF
J: TRBJ2-7; V: TRBV6-5; D: -; size: -; DNA: TGTGCCAGCAGTCCTCCTACCAAGGGAGAGCAGTACTTC; CDR3: CASSPPTKGEQYF
J: TRBJ2-1; V: TRBV24-1; D: TRBD2; size: -; DNA: TGTGCCACCAGAGGGACTAGCGGCTCTAGCTCCTACAATGAGCAGTTCTTC; CDR3: CATRGTSGSSSYNEQFF
J: TRBJ1-3; V: TRBV12-3/TRBV12-4; D: -; size: many; DNA: TGTGCCAGCAGTGGGGAGGTCCCCTCTGGAAACACCATATATTTT; CDR3: CASSGEVPSGNTIYF
J: TRBJ1-4; V: TRBV20-1; D: TRBD1; size: few; DNA: TGCAGTGCTCAGGGGGTGACTAATGAAAAACTGTTTTTT; CDR3: CSAQGVTNEKLFF
J: TRBJ2-2; V: TRBV6-1; D: -; size: few; DNA: TGTGCCAGCAGTGAAAGGGTCCAGGGGAGGTCCGGGGAGCTGTTTTTT; CDR3: CASSERVQGRSGELFF
J: TRBJ1-2; V: TRBV4-3; D: -; size: few; DNA: TGCGCCAGCAGCCAACTCCCCCGACAGATCTACACCTTC; CDR3: CASSQLPRQIYTF
J: TRBJ1-4; V: TRBV18; D: -; size: many; DNA: TGTGCCAGCTCACCACGAGGGACACCAACTAATGAAAAACTGTTTTTT; CDR3: CASSPRGTPTNEKLFF
J: TRBJ2-1; V: TRBV5-1; D: TRBD2; size: many; DNA: TGCGCCAGCAGACGACTAGCGGGAGAAATGGATGAGCAGTTCTTC; CDR3: CASRRLAGEMDEQFF
J: TRBJ2-7; V: TRBV7-2; D: TRBD2; size: many; DNA: TGTGCCAGCAGCTTTGGACGGGAGGGCGAGCAGTACTTC; CDR3: CASSFGREGEQYF
J: TRBJ2-5; V: TRBV30; D: -; size: -; DNA: TGTGCCTGGAGTGAAGGGCTACTAGCAGCTCAGTACTTC; CDR3: CAWSEGLLAAQYF
J: TRBJ2-7; V: TRBV7-2; D: -; size: few; DNA: TGTGCCAGCAGGAAAGGGGCGGGACCCCAATACGAGCAGTACTTC; CDR3: CASRKGAGPQYEQYF
J: TRBJ1-5; V: TRBV12-3/TRBV12-4; D: -; size: -; DNA: TGTGCCAGCAGTCGGTCGTTGACGAATCAGCCCCAGCATTTT; CDR3: CASSRSLTNQPQHF
J: TRBJ2-7; V: TRBV6-6; D: -; size: -; DNA: TGTGCCAGCAGCGCCACTAGTACCGAGCAGTACTTC; CDR3: CASSATSTEQYF
J: TRBJ2-1; V: TRBV7-3; D: TRBD2; size: many; DNA: TGTGCCAGCAGCTCCCGACTAGCGGGAGTCAATGAGCAGTTCTTC; CDR3: CASSSRLAGVNEQFF
J: TRBJ2-2; V: TRBV20-1; D: TRBD2; size: few; DNA: TGCAGTGCTAGACGGCGGGAGGACACCGGGGAGCTGTTTTTT; CDR3: CSARRREDTGELFF
J: TRBJ1-6; V: TRBV20-1; D: -; size: -; DNA: TGCAGTGCTAGAGTCAACCTCCGACCGAATAATTCACCCCTCCACTTT; CDR3: CSARVNLRPNNSPLHF
J: TRBJ2-1; V: TRBV7-3; D: -; size: many; DNA: TGTGCCAGCAGCCCTAGACTAGACCCGAATGAGCAGTTCTTC; CDR3: CASSPRLDPNEQFF
J: TRBJ1-5; V: TRBV6-2/TRBV6-3; D: -; size: few; DNA: TGTGCCAGCAGTTACTCGATCTCTTACGGCCCCAATCAGCCCCAGCATTTT; CDR3: CASSYSISYGPNQPQHF
J: TRBJ1-4; V: TRBV7-9; D: -; size: -; DNA: TGTGCCAGCAGCACGGGACCGCTGAAGGAAAAACTGTTTTTT; CDR3: CASSTGPLKEKLFF
J: TRBJ2-7; V: TRBV6-1; D: -; size: few; DNA: TGTGCCAGCAGTGAAGCGCGGCACAGCCCCTACGAGCAGTACTTC; CDR3: CASSEARHSPYEQYF
J: TRBJ2-7; V: TRBV15; D: TRBD2; size: few; DNA: TGTGCCACCAGCAGAAAGCGGGACGCCTACGAGCAGTACTTC; CDR3: CATSRKRDAYEQYF
J: TRBJ1-6; V: TRBV27; D: -; size: -; DNA: TGTGCCAGCCACCCGCAATCGGATAATTCACCCCTCCACTTT; CDR3: CASHPQSDNSPLHF
J: TRBJ2-1; V: TRBV7-9; D: -; size: -; DNA: TGTGCCAGCAGCCAGGTCAATAAGTTCTTC; CDR3: CASSQVNKFF
J: TRBJ2-1; V: TRBV18; D: -; size: few; DNA: TGTGCCAGCTCTCAACAAACGGGTTCCGGAAATGAGCAGTTCTTC; CDR3: CASSQQTGSGNEQFF
J: TRBJ2-1; V: TRBV7-7; D: TRBD1; size: -; DNA: TGTGCCAGCAGCACGTCCCGGGACAGTTATGAGCAGTTCTTC; CDR3: CASSTSRDSYEQFF
J: TRBJ1-2; V: TRBV30; D: -; size: -; DNA: TGTGCCTGGAGTCTCCAGGGCCCTGGCTACACCTTC; CDR3: CAWSLQGPGYTF
J: TRBJ2-2; V: TRBV24-1; D: TRBD2; size: -; DNA: TGTGCCACCAGTGACCGGACTAGGGGAGACACCGGGGAGCTGTTTTTT; CDR3: CATSDRTRGDTGELFF
J: TRBJ2-5; V: TRBV9; D: TRBD2; size: few; DNA: TGTGCCAGCAGCGTAGTGGGCGGGAGGGAGACCCAGTACTTC; CDR3: CASSVVGGRETQYF
J: TRBJ2-3; V: TRBV6-1; D: -; size: few; DNA: TGTGCCAGCAGGACGTTCGGAGATACGCAGTATTTT; CDR3: CASRTFGDTQYF
J: TRBJ2-7; V: TRBV20-1; D: -; size: many; DNA: TGCAGTGCTATCCTGAGGGGCGAGCAGTACTTC; CDR3: CSAILRGEQYF
J: TRBJ2-3; V: TRBV12-3/TRBV12-4; D: TRBD1; size: many; DNA: TGTGCCAGCACGGGACAGCACACAGATACGCAGTATTTT; CDR3: CASTGQHTDTQYF